A selection of T cell receptor beta chains follows, all from one sample in a study of shared clonotypes between healthy human individuals. Clones were sequenced by immunoSEQ multiplex PCR, and TCRdb holds only the in-frame ones, with some missing. Of 1.6 million or so clones in the sample, around 98.5% are singletons; the top ten hold roughly 0.36%. Sequenced material: naive CD4+ T cells sorted from blood. The origin of the receptors is a man aged 30 to 45 in good health. Both conserved end residues are part of each CDR3. Each record gives: V gene, D gene, clone size, J gene, CDR3 protein, CDR3 DNA. The D gene is left open where the match is weak. Clone size is shown for a subset of rows, as once, few, many or a class of expanded clone.

v_call: TRBV4-1
d_call: TRBD2
clone_size: .
j_call: TRBJ2-7
cdr3_aa: CASSQEKRETSYEQYF
cdr3_nt: TGCGCCAGCAGCCAAGAGAAGCGGGAGACGTCCTACGAGCAGTACTTC

v_call: TRBV5-1
d_call: TRBD2
clone_size: .
j_call: TRBJ2-5
cdr3_aa: CASSSGLAGGGETQYF
cdr3_nt: TGCGCCAGCAGCTCAGGACTAGCGGGAGGCGGGGAGACCCAGTACTTC

v_call: TRBV10-1
d_call: .
clone_size: .
j_call: TRBJ2-7
cdr3_aa: CASSLGVEQYF
cdr3_nt: TGCGCCAGCAGCCTTGGGGTCGAGCAGTACTTC

v_call: TRBV19
d_call: TRBD1
clone_size: .
j_call: TRBJ2-5
cdr3_aa: CASSIGTGGGGQETQYF
cdr3_nt: TGTGCCAGTAGTATTGGGACAGGAGGAGGGGGTCAAGAGACCCAGTACTTC

v_call: TRBV5-1
d_call: .
clone_size: .
j_call: TRBJ2-6
cdr3_aa: CASSLVSGAGANVLTF
cdr3_nt: TGCGCCAGCAGCTTGGTATCCGGGGCCGGGGCCAACGTCCTGACTTTC

v_call: TRBV2
d_call: .
clone_size: once
j_call: TRBJ2-7
cdr3_aa: CASSESSVMREQYF
cdr3_nt: TGTGCCAGCAGTGAGTCCTCAGTCATGCGGGAGCAGTACTTC

v_call: TRBV19
d_call: TRBD2
clone_size: .
j_call: TRBJ2-5
cdr3_aa: CASSIGGRREETQYF
cdr3_nt: TGTGCCAGTAGTATCGGCGGGAGGAGGGAGGAGACCCAGTACTTC

v_call: TRBV30
d_call: .
clone_size: .
j_call: TRBJ1-5
cdr3_aa: CAWNGHNSNQPQHF
cdr3_nt: TGTGCCTGGAACGGACATAATAGCAATCAGCCCCAGCATTTT

v_call: TRBV10-3
d_call: .
clone_size: .
j_call: TRBJ2-6
cdr3_aa: CASGETGANVLTF
cdr3_nt: TGTGCCTCGGGGGAGACTGGGGCCAACGTCCTGACTTTC

v_call: TRBV20-1
d_call: .
clone_size: .
j_call: TRBJ2-5
cdr3_aa: CSALSGETQYF
cdr3_nt: TGCAGTGCTTTATCTGGGGAGACCCAGTACTTC

v_call: TRBV28
d_call: TRBD1
clone_size: .
j_call: TRBJ2-7
cdr3_aa: CASSIQGAFEQYF
cdr3_nt: TGTGCCAGCAGTATTCAGGGGGCTTTCGAGCAGTACTTC

v_call: TRBV11-2
d_call: TRBD1
clone_size: .
j_call: TRBJ1-5
cdr3_aa: CASSRQGDQPQHF
cdr3_nt: TGTGCCAGCAGTAGACAGGGGGATCAGCCCCAGCATTTT

v_call: TRBV2
d_call: TRBD2
clone_size: .
j_call: TRBJ2-2
cdr3_aa: CATGLAGGVTGELFF
cdr3_nt: TGTGCCACCGGACTAGCGGGAGGGGTCACCGGGGAGCTGTTTTTT

v_call: TRBV5-1
d_call: .
clone_size: .
j_call: TRBJ2-5
cdr3_aa: CASSLRSHGTQETQYF
cdr3_nt: TGCGCCAGCAGCTTGCGCTCCCATGGTACCCAAGAGACCCAGTACTTC

v_call: TRBV18
d_call: .
clone_size: .
j_call: TRBJ1-5
cdr3_aa: CASSLSADQPQHF
cdr3_nt: TGTGCCAGCTCTCTCTCAGCTGATCAGCCCCAGCATTTT

v_call: TRBV6-6
d_call: TRBD1
clone_size: once
j_call: TRBJ2-3
cdr3_aa: CASKDRGTDTQYF
cdr3_nt: TGTGCCAGCAAGGACAGGGGCACAGATACGCAGTATTTT

v_call: TRBV7-2
d_call: .
clone_size: .
j_call: TRBJ1-1
cdr3_aa: CASSLAGVNTEAFF
cdr3_nt: TGTGCCAGCAGCTTAGCAGGGGTGAACACTGAAGCTTTCTTT

v_call: TRBV5-1
d_call: .
clone_size: once
j_call: TRBJ2-1
cdr3_aa: CASKAGGTTYNEQFF
cdr3_nt: TGCGCCAGCAAGGCGGGCGGGACAACCTACAATGAGCAGTTCTTC

v_call: TRBV19
d_call: .
clone_size: .
j_call: TRBJ2-2
cdr3_aa: CASHLGQSESGELFF
cdr3_nt: TGTGCCAGTCATTTGGGCCAAAGCGAATCCGGGGAGCTGTTTTTT

v_call: TRBV5-6
d_call: TRBD2
clone_size: .
j_call: TRBJ2-2
cdr3_aa: CASSPPGLAGVVGTGELFF
cdr3_nt: TGTGCCAGCAGCCCCCCCGGACTAGCGGGAGTGGTGGGCACCGGGGAGCTGTTTTTT